This T cell receptor beta chain was obtained from a study of vaccination effects on CD4 cells after COVID-19. Study information: Post-vaccine specimens arrived a median 72 days past the second dose.

This clone has a single count. The antigen is unknown. Only in-frame clones appear in the TCRdb table, and some are missing; sequencing was by immunoSEQ multiplex PCR. Of roughly 71,000 clones listed, roughly 76% are singletons. The CDR3 length is 17 residues. Germline-derived CDR1 and CDR2 are MGHRA and YSYEKL. J gave up 1 base and V 2 bases, and 8 bases lay outside the gene matches. ViraFEST assay sequencing came after antigen-specific CD4+ T cells were expanded with viral peptide pools. Once cultured for roughly nine days, the cells underwent separation to obtain CD4+ T cells. Participants were vaccinated with two doses of either the BNT162b2 or mRNA-1273 vaccine.

The clonotype originates from a human donor who received a COVID-19 vaccine. The rearrangement joins TRBV4-1 to TRBJ2-5, with TRBD2 identical over 9 bases. Sequencing was performed on CD4+ T cells from PBMCs cultured with HCoV-OC43 spike peptides, taken after COVID-19 vaccination. Regarding subset: HCoV-OC43 spike overlapping peptide pool stimulation. The CDR3 protein is CASSQFSSGEGQETQYF. The CDR3 nucleotides are TGCGCCAGCAGCCAATTTTCTAGCGGGGAAGGCCAAGAGACCCAGTACTTC.